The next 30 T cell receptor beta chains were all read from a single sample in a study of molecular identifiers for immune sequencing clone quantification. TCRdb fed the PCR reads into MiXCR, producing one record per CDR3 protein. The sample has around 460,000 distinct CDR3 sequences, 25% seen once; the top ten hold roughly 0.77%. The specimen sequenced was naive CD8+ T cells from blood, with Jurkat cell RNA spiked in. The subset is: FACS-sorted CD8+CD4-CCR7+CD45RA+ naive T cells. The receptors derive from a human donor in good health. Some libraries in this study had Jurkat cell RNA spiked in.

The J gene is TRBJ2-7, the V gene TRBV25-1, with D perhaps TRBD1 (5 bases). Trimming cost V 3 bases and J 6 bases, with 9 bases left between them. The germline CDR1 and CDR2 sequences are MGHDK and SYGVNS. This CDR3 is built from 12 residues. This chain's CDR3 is CASSEAGPEQYF. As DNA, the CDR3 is TGTGCCAGCAGTGAGGCAGGGCCCGAGCAGTACTTC.

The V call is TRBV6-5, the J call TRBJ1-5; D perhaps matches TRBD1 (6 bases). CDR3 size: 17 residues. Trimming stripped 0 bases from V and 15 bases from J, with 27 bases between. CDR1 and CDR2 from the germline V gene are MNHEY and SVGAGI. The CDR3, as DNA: TGTGCCAGCAGTTACTCTTGGACGGGTCCCCGACAGGAAAGGTTGCATTTT. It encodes CASSYSWTGPRQERLHF.

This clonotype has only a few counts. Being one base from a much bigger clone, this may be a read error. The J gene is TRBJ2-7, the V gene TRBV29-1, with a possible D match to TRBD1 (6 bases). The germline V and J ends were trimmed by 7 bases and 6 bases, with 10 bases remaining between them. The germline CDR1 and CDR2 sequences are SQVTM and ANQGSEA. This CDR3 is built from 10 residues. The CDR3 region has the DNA TGCAGCGAGCAAGGGGGCGAGCAGTACTTC. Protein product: CSEQGGEQYF.

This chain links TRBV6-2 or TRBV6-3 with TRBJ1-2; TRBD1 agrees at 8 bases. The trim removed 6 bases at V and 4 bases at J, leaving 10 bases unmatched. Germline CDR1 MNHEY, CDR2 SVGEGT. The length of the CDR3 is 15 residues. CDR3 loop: CASSLDRASSYGYTF. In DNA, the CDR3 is TGTGCCAGCAGCCTGGACAGGGCGTCTTCCTATGGCTACACCTTC.

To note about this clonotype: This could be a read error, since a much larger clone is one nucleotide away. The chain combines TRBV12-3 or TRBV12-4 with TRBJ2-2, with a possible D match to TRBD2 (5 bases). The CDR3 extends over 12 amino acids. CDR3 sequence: CASSPLTGERFF. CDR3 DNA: TGTGCCAGCAGCCCTCTGACCGGGGAGCGGTTTTTT.

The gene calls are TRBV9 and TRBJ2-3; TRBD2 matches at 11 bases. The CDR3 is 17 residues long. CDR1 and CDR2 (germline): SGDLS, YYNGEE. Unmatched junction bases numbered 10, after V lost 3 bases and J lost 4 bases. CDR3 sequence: CASSARAGTSGADTQYF. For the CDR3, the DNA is TGTGCCAGCAGCGCGCGCGCCGGGACTAGCGGCGCAGATACGCAGTATTTT.

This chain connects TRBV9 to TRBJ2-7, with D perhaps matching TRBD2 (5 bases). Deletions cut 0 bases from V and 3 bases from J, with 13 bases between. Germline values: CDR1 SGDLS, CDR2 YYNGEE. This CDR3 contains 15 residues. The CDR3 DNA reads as TGTGCCAGCAGCGTAGCTTACGGGGAGAGCTACGAGCAGTACTTC. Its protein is CASSVAYGESYEQYF.

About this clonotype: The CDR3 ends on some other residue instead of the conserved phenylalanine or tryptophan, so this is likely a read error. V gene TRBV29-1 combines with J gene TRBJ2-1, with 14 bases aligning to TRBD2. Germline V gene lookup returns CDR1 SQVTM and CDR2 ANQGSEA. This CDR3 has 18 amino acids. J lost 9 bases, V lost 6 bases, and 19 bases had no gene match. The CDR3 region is CSVVSGLAGGHGEGEQFL. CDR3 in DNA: TGCAGCGTAGTGAGTGGACTAGCGGGAGGCCATGGGGAGGGTGAGCAGTTCCTC.

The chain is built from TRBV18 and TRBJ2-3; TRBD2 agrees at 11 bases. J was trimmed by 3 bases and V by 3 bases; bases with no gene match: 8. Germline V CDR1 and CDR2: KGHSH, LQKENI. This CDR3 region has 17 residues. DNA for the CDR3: TGTGCCAGCTCACCTTTACTAGCGGGAGAGATAACAGATACGCAGTATTTT. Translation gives CASSPLLAGEITDTQYF.

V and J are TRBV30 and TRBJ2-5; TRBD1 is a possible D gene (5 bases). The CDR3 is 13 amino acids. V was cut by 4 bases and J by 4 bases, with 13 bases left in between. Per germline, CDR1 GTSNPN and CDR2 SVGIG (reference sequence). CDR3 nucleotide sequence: TGTGCCTGGAATCCAGGGTCGACAGAGACCCAGTACTTC. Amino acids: CAWNPGSTETQYF.

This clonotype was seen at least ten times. The CDR3 sequence: CASSLPAGTQETQYF. CDR3 bases: TGTGCCAGCAGCCTCCCGGCAGGGACCCAAGAGACCCAGTACTTC. The chain is built from TRBV7-2 and TRBJ2-5; D tentatively fits TRBD1 or TRBD2 (5 bases each). V dropped 5 bases and J dropped 1 base, with 14 bases sitting between them. The CDR3 is 15 amino acids. Germline V lookup: CDR1 SGHTA, CDR2 FQGNSA.

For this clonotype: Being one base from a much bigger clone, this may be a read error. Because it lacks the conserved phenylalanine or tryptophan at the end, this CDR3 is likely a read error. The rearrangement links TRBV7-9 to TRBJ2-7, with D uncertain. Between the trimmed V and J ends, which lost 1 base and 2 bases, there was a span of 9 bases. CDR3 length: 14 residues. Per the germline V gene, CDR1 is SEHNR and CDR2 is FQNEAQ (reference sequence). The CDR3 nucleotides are TGTGCCAGCAGCTTAGTAGGGCAGCCCTACGAGCAGTACCTC. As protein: CASSLVGQPYEQYL.

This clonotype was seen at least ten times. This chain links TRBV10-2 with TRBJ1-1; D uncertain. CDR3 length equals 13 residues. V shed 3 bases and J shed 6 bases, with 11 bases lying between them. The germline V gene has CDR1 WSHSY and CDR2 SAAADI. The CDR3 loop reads CASSDPREAEAFF. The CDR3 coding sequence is TGCGCCAGCAGTGACCCTCGAGAGGCTGAAGCTTTCTTT.

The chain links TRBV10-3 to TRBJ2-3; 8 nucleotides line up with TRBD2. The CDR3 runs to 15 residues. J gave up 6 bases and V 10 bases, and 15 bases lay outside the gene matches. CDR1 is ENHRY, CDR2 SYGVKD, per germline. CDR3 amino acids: CATKSGTSGVDTQYF. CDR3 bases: TGTGCCACCAAATCCGGGACTAGTGGGGTTGATACGCAGTATTTT.

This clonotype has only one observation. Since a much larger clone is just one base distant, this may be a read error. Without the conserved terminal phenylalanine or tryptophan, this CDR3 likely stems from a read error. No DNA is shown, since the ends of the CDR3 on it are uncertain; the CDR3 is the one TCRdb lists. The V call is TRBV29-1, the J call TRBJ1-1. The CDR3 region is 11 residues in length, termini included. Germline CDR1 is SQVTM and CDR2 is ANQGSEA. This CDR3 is CSCNPRDRTFL.

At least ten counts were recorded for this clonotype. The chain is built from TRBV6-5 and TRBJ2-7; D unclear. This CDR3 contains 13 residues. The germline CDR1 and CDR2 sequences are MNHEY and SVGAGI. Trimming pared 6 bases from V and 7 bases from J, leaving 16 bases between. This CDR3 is CASSDSEMREQYF. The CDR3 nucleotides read TGTGCCAGCAGCGATTCGGAAATGAGGGAGCAGTACTTC.

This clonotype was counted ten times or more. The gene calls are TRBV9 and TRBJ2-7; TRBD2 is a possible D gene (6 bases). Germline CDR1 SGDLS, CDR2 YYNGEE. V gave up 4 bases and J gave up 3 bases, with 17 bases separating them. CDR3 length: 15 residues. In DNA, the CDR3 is TGTGCCAGCAGCCCGGGACCGCGGAGGGACTACGAGCAGTACTTC. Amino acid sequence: CASSPGPRRDYEQYF.

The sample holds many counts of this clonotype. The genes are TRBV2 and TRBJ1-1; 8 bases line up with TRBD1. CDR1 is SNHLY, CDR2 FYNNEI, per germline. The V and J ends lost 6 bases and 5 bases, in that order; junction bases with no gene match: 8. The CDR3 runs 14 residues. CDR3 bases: TGTGCCAGCAGACTCGGACAGGGCGTGACTGAAGCTTTCTTT. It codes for CASRLGQGVTEAFF.

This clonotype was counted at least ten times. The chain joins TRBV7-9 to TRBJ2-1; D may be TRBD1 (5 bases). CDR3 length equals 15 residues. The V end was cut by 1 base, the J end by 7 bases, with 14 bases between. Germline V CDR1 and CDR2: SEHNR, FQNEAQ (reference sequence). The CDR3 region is CASSLVSGFLNEQFF. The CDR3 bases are TGTGCCAGCAGCTTAGTGTCAGGGTTCCTAAATGAGCAGTTCTTC.

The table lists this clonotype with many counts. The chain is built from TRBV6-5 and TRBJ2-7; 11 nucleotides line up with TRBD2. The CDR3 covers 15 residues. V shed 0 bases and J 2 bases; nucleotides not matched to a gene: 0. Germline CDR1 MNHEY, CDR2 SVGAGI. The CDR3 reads CASSYSSGRAYEQYF. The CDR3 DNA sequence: TGTGCCAGCAGTTACTCTAGCGGGAGGGCCTACGAGCAGTACTTC.

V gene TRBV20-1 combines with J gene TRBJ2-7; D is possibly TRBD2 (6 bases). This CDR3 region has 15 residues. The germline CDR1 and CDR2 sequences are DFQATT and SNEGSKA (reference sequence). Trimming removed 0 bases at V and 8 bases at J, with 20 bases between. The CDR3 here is CSARDPLGGITKQYF. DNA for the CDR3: TGCAGTGCTAGAGATCCCCTGGGGGGTATCACCAAGCAGTACTTC.

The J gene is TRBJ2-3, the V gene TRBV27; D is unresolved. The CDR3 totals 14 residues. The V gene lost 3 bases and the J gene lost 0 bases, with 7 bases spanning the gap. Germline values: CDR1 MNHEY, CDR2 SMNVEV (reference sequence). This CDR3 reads CASSFQQSTDTQYF. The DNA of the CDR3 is TGTGCCAGCAGTTTCCAACAGAGCACAGATACGCAGTATTTT.

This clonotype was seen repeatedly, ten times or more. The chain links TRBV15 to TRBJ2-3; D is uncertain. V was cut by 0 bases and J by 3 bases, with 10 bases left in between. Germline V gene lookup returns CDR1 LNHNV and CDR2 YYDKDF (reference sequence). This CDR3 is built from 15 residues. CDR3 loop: CATSREFAQTDTQYF. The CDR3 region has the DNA TGTGCCACCAGCAGAGAATTCGCCCAGACAGATACGCAGTATTTT. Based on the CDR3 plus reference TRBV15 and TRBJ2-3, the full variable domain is DAMVIQNPRYQVTQFGKPVTLSCSQTLNHNVMYWYQQKSSQAPKLLFHYYDKDFNNEADTPDNFQSRRPNTSFCFLDIRSPGLGDTAMYLCATSREFAQTDTQYFGPGTRLTVL.

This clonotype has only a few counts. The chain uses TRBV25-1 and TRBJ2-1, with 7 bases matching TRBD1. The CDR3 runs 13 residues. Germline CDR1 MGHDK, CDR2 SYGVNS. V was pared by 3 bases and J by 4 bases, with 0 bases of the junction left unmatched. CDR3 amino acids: CASSEGQYNEQFF. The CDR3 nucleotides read TGTGCCAGCAGTGAGGGACAGTACAATGAGCAGTTCTTC. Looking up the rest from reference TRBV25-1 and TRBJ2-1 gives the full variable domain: EADIYQTPRYLVIGTGKKITLECSQTMGHDKMYWYQQDPGMELHLIHYSYGVNSTEKGDLSSESTVSRIRTEHFPLTLESARPSHTSQYLCASSEGQYNEQFFGPGTRLTVL.

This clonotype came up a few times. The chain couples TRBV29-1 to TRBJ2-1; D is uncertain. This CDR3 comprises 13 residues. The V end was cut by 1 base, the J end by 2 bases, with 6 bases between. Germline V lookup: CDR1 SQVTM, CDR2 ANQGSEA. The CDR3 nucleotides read TGCAGCGTTGAAGGGGGTACCTACAATGAGCAGTTCTTC. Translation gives CSVEGGTYNEQFF.

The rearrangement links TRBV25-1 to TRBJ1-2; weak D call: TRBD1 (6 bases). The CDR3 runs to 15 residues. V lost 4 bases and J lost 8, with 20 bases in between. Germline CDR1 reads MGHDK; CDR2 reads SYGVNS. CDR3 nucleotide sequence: TGTGCCAGCAGTGCAGCCACCGGGACAAGCCTCGGCTACACCTTC. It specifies CASSAATGTSLGYTF.

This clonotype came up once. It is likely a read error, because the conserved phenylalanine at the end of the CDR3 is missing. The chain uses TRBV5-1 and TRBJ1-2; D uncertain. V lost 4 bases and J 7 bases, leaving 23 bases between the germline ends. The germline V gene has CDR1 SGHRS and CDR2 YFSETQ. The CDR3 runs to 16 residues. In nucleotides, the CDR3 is TGCGCCAGCAGCCCCGATGGGATGAGTTTTGGTTCTGGCTACACCGTC. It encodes CASSPDGMSFGSGYTV.

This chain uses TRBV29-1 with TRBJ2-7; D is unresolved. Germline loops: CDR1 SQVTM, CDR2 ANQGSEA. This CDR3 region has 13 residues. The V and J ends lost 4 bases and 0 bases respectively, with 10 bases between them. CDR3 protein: CSVVERSSYEQYF. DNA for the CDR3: TGCAGCGTTGTCGAGAGGAGCTCCTACGAGCAGTACTTC.

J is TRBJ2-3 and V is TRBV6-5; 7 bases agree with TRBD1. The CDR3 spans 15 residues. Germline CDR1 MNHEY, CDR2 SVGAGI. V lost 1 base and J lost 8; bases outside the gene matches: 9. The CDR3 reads CASSYLAGGPATQYF. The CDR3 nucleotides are TGTGCCAGCAGTTACTTGGCAGGGGGACCAGCTACGCAGTATTTT.

CDR3 residues: CASSQGPRTSYEQYF. The CDR3 nucleotides are TGTGCCAGCAGCCAAGGCCCCCGGACCTCCTACGAGCAGTACTTC. The chain is built from TRBV3-1 and TRBJ2-7, with D unclear. This CDR3 is built from 15 residues. Germline CDR1 and CDR2: LGHDT and YNNKEL (reference sequence). The germline V and J ends were trimmed by 1 base and 0 bases, with 10 bases remaining between them.